These T cell receptor beta chains were read from a single sample in a study of beta chain features in type 1 diabetes. Clones were sequenced by immunoSEQ multiplex PCR, and TCRdb holds only the in-frame ones, with some missing. This table holds more than 300,000 clones, around 13% found once. Source material: naive CD4+ T cells from blood. The receptors derive from a man aged 18 to 29 in good health. CDR3s include the opening cysteine and the closing phenylalanine or tryptophan. D genes are given only for firm matches. Size values are once, few and many counts, or a class for expanded clones, and some rows have none.

j_call	cdr3_length	d_call	clone_size	v_call	cdr3_aa	cdr3_nt
TRBJ2-1	16	TRBD1	few	TRBV7-3	CASSQRGGARGNEQFF	TGTGCCAGCAGCCAAAGAGGGGGCGCCAGGGGCAATGAGCAGTTCTTC
TRBJ2-1	16	TRBD2	NA	TRBV30	CAWRTWGGLSYNEQFF	TGTGCCTGGAGAACTTGGGGGGGACTCTCCTACAATGAGCAGTTCTTC
TRBJ2-2	14	NA	few	TRBV30	CAWSVGFHTGELFF	TGTGCCTGGAGTGTCGGGTTTCACACCGGGGAGCTGTTTTTT
TRBJ2-2	14	NA	few	TRBV28	CASKGGGATGELFF	TGTGCCTCTAAGGGGGGGGGAGCCACCGGGGAGCTGTTTTTT
TRBJ2-7	15	NA	NA	TRBV5-1	CASSLDSGFSYEQYF	TGCGCCAGCAGCTTGGATAGCGGATTCTCCTACGAGCAGTACTTC
TRBJ2-7	14	NA	NA	TRBV9	CASSVSTQGYEQYF	TGTGCCAGCAGCGTATCAACACAGGGTTACGAGCAGTACTTC
TRBJ1-4	19	TRBD1	few	TRBV30	CAWSKGQGAILVTNEKLFF	TGTGCCTGGAGTAAGGGACAGGGGGCGATCTTGGTCACTAATGAAAAACTGTTTTTT
TRBJ1-5	14	NA	few	TRBV25-1	CASSEWDSKGPQHF	TGTGCCAGCAGTGAATGGGACTCAAAGGGACCCCAGCATTTT
TRBJ2-7	15	NA	few	TRBV18	CASSPQTALTYEQYF	TGTGCCAGCTCACCACAGACAGCTCTGACCTACGAGCAGTACTTC
TRBJ2-3	11	TRBD2	few	TRBV20-1	CSALAADTQYF	TGCAGTGCTCTAGCGGCAGATACGCAGTATTTT
TRBJ2-1	13	NA	NA	TRBV27	CASSSLQAPVQFF	TGTGCCAGCAGTTCCCTCCAGGCGCCGGTGCAGTTCTTC
TRBJ1-6	15	NA	NA	TRBV5-1	CASSLAGVLRSPLHF	TGCGCCAGCAGCTTGGCCGGGGTTCTGAGATCACCCCTCCACTTT
TRBJ1-2	14	TRBD1	few	TRBV5-1	CASSEPGQPGGYTF	TGCGCCAGCAGCGAACCGGGACAGCCAGGGGGCTACACCTTC
TRBJ2-1	15	NA	NA	TRBV2	CASSARGGSLNEQFF	TGTGCCAGCAGCGCCAGGGGCGGGAGTTTGAATGAGCAGTTCTTC
TRBJ2-2	17	TRBD2	many	TRBV4-3	CASSQLGLAENTGELFF	TGCGCCAGCAGCCAACTGGGACTAGCGGAGAACACCGGGGAGCTGTTTTTT
TRBJ2-1	15	TRBD2	NA	TRBV28	CASSPSGSSYNEQFF	TGTGCCAGCAGCCCCAGCGGGAGCTCCTACAATGAGCAGTTCTTC
TRBJ2-7	13	TRBD1	few	TRBV29-1	CSVEIPRGHEQYF	TGCAGCGTTGAAATCCCCAGGGGGCACGAGCAGTACTTC
TRBJ2-7	14	TRBD2	few	TRBV14	CASSPAGGGYEQYF	TGTGCCAGCAGCCCAGCGGGAGGGGGATACGAGCAGTACTTC
TRBJ2-7	13	NA	few	TRBV28	CASNTGIAYEQYF	TGTGCCAGTAATACAGGGATCGCCTACGAGCAGTACTTC
TRBJ2-7	15	NA	few	TRBV6-6	CASSYSPQGSDEQYF	TGTGCCAGCAGTTACTCTCCACAGGGATCTGACGAGCAGTACTTC
TRBJ2-7	17	TRBD1	NA	TRBV27	CASRSTGTGPMRAEQYF	TGTGCCAGCAGGTCGACCGGGACAGGTCCGATGCGGGCCGAGCAGTACTTC
TRBJ2-6	19	NA	NA	TRBV19	CASSIDERADLSGANVLTF	TGTGCCAGTAGTATAGATGAGCGAGCGGACCTTTCTGGGGCCAACGTCCTGACTTTC
TRBJ2-7	16	TRBD1	once	TRBV11-2	CASSLGPGQGAYEQYF	TGTGCCAGCAGCTTAGGTCCGGGACAGGGGGCCTACGAGCAGTACTTC
TRBJ2-1	13	NA	NA	TRBV5-1	CASSLVSPNEQFF	TGCGCCAGCAGCTTGGTATCTCCCAATGAGCAGTTCTTC
TRBJ2-5	15	TRBD1	NA	TRBV5-1	CASKSGTGGRETQYF	TGCGCCAGCAAATCCGGGACAGGGGGCCGAGAGACCCAGTACTTC
TRBJ2-5	13	TRBD1	few	TRBV5-1	CASSLGRGSTQYF	TGCGCCAGCAGCTTGGGCAGGGGGTCAACCCAGTACTTC
TRBJ1-2	15	NA	NA	TRBV2	CASRISQGWGYGYTF	TGTGCCAGCAGGATATCACAGGGATGGGGCTATGGCTACACCTTC
TRBJ1-3	15	NA	few	TRBV7-2	CASSLGDSSGNTIYF	TGTGCCAGCAGCTTAGGTGACAGCTCTGGAAACACCATATATTTT
TRBJ2-7	13	TRBD1	NA	TRBV6-6	CATTGTGTLEQYF	TGTGCCACCACCGGGACAGGGACCCTCGAGCAGTACTTC
TRBJ2-1	14	TRBD2	NA	TRBV7-3	CASSSTSGSNEQFF	TGTGCCAGCAGCTCCACTAGCGGGAGCAATGAGCAGTTCTTC
TRBJ2-1	13	NA	few	TRBV30	CAWRLRGGNEQFF	TGTGCCTGGAGACTAAGGGGGGGGAATGAGCAGTTCTTC